This T cell receptor beta chain was documented in a study of neurological immune-mediated disorders. The study's findings and limits: Among expanded clones, no CDR3 amino acid sequences were shared across subjects, a pattern suggesting private repertoires in all groups.

Turning to this clonotype: Its target is not known.

TCRdb reprocessed the 5' RACE reads via MiXCR and lists one record per CDR3 protein. The data show over 65,000 distinct CDR3 sequences, 2.6% seen once. Stored at -80 C, 2 million PBMCs were the source of the unsorted libraries. CDR3 length: 13 residues. J is TRBJ1-2 and V is TRBV21-1; the table's D gene call, TRBD1, was not cross checked with the DNA. TRBV21-1 is shown as a pseudogene. The source of this sequence is a woman aged 25 to 45 with multiple sclerosis. The sample was PBMCs. The CDR3 here is CASSMGTGYGYTF. CDR3 in DNA: TGTGCCAGCAGCATGGGGACAGGCTATGGCTACACCTTC.